This T cell receptor beta chain emerged from a study of blood T cells in healthy people across ages. The CDR3 is 11 amino acids. Germline CDR1 is LNHNV and CDR2 is YYDKDF (reference sequence). Primers used in a second PCR of about 7 to 12 cycles were a sample-barcoded 5' primer and a J-beta primer mix. A tag from a template-switch adaptor with 12 random nucleotides marked each cDNA molecule. TCRdb reprocessed the 5' RACE reads with MiXCR, giving one entry per CDR3 protein. The sample carries over a million distinct CDR3 sequences, roughly 45% recorded once. Each donor had about 9.6 milliliters of peripheral blood drawn. Worth noting for this clonotype: A junction end diverges from the germline sequence, so it may reflect a read error.

The TCR sequence derives from a woman aged 60-75 years in good health. Sequenced: blood. The chain recombines TRBV15 with TRBJ2-1; D unclear. The chain's CDR3 is CAASNRHEQFF. The CDR3 DNA is TGTGCCGCCAGCAATCGACATGAGCAGTTCTTC.